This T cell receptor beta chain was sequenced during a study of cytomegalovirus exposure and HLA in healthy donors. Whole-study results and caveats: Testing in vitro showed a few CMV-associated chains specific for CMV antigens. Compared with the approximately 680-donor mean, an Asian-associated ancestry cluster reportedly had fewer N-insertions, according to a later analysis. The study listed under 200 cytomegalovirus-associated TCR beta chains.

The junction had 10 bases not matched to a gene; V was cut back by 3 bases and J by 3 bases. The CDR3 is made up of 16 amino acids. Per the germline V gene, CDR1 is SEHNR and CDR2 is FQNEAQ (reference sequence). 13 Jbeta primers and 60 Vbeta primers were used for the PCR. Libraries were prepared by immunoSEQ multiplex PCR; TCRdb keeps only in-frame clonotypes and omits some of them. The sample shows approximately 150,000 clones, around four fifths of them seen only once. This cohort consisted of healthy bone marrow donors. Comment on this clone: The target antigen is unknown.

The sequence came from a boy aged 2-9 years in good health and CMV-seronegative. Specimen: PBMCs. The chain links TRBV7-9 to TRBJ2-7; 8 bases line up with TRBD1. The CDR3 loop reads CASSFAEDRVGYEQYF. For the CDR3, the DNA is TGTGCCAGCAGCTTCGCGGAGGACAGGGTGGGCTACGAGCAGTACTTC.